A selection of T cell receptor beta chains follows, all from one sample in a study of cytomegalovirus exposure and HLA in healthy donors. The assay was immunoSEQ multiplex PCR, and TCRdb's table has in-frame clones only and misses some. The table records approximately 100,000 clones, roughly 9.1% of them present only once. Sequencing was performed on PBMCs. The receptors come from a man aged 35 to 55 in good health and CMV-seropositive. Both conserved end residues are part of each CDR3. A D gene is named only where the DNA matches it firmly. The size entry is marked missing in some rows and otherwise reads once, few, many or a size class.

J gene | clone size | V gene | D gene | CDR3 DNA | CDR3 protein
TRBJ2-1 | few | TRBV6-5 | TRBD2 | TGTGCCAGCAGTTTCGGGACTAGCGGTGACAATGAGCAGTTCTTC | CASSFGTSGDNEQFF
TRBJ1-1 | few | TRBV28 | NA | TGTGCCAAAATCTTGGGACTGACGAACACTGAAGCTTTCTTT | CAKILGLTNTEAFF
TRBJ1-4 | NA | TRBV5-1 | TRBD1 | TGCGCCAGCAGCCGGAGGACAGGGTTCGTTGCAACTAATGAAAAACTGTTTTTT | CASSRRTGFVATNEKLFF
TRBJ2-1 | NA | TRBV7-3 | TRBD2 | TGTGCCAGCAGCCCCATCCCGGGACTAGCGGGAGTACATGAGCAGTTCTTC | CASSPIPGLAGVHEQFF
TRBJ2-3 | NA | TRBV19 | TRBD2 | TGTGCCAGTAGTACGGTCAGACAACTAGCGGGAGTTAAAGATACGCAGTATTTT | CASSTVRQLAGVKDTQYF
TRBJ2-1 | few | TRBV11-3 | NA | TGTGCCAGCAGCAATTACAGGGTACACGATGAGCAGTTCTTC | CASSNYRVHDEQFF
TRBJ2-1 | few | TRBV2 | TRBD2 | TGTGCCAGCAGGTGGCGGGAGTTCGACAATGAGCAGTTCTTC | CASRWREFDNEQFF
TRBJ1-5 | many | TRBV21-1 | NA | TGTGCCACCCTTGAGGCGGCCCAGAATTTT | CATLEAAQNF
TRBJ1-5 | many | TRBV2 | NA | TGTGCCAGCAGTGAGTTGGGGAGGGGCAATCAGCCCCAGCATTTT | CASSELGRGNQPQHF
TRBJ2-7 | few | TRBV30 | NA | TGTGCCTGTTCGGGCGGGGCCTACGAGCAGTACTTC | CACSGGAYEQYF
TRBJ2-7 | NA | TRBV28 | NA | TGTGCCAGCAGTTTAGGGGCCCTATACGAGCAGTACTTC | CASSLGALYEQYF
TRBJ2-1 | NA | TRBV7-6 | TRBD2 | TGTGCCAGCAGCTTAGCGCCCTATGCGGGAGTCAGGAATGAGCAGTTCTTC | CASSLAPYAGVRNEQFF
TRBJ2-5 | NA | TRBV9 | NA | TGTGCCAGCAGCGTCACAGGAACCCTCCAAGAGACCCAGTACTTC | CASSVTGTLQETQYF
TRBJ2-1 | NA | TRBV25-1 | TRBD2 | TGTGCCAGCAGTGAACCCCTCCTAGCGGGGGGGTACAATGAGCAGTTCTTC | CASSEPLLAGGYNEQFF
TRBJ2-7 | few | TRBV13 | TRBD2 | TGTGCCAGCAGCTTAGACCCATCAAAGGAGAGCGGGAGGGCCTTCTACGAGCAGTACTTC | CASSLDPSKESGRAFYEQYF
TRBJ2-1 | NA | TRBV13 | NA | TGTGCCAGCAGCACCGGGGAGTACAATGAGCAGTTCTTC | CASSTGEYNEQFF
TRBJ2-4 | NA | TRBV9 | NA | TGTGCCAGCAGCCCCGGGACTGGTTTTGACATTCAGTACTTC | CASSPGTGFDIQYF
TRBJ1-5 | NA | TRBV4-2 | NA | TGTGCCAGCAGCCAAGGTTATAATCAGCCCCAGCATTTT | CASSQGYNQPQHF
TRBJ1-4 | NA | TRBV2 | TRBD1 | TGTGCCAGCAGTTCAACAGGGGTATCTAATGAAAAACTGTTTTTT | CASSSTGVSNEKLFF
TRBJ1-1 | NA | TRBV27 | NA | TGTGCCAGCAGTTTATCCCCCACAGGGATGAACACTGAAGCTTTCTTT | CASSLSPTGMNTEAFF
TRBJ1-1 | few | TRBV6-5 | NA | TGTGCCAGCAGTTCTCTCTCTCGGGGGAACACTGAAGCTTTCTTT | CASSSLSRGNTEAFF
TRBJ1-5 | NA | TRBV6-5 | NA | TGTGCCAGCAGTTACTCACCCAGGGAATTGCCCCAGCATTTT | CASSYSPRELPQHF
TRBJ2-5 | few | TRBV28 | TRBD2 | TGTGCCAGCAGTTTGGCGGGAGGGGCGGGTGGGACCCAGTACTTC | CASSLAGGAGGTQYF
TRBJ2-3 | NA | TRBV6-6 | NA | TGTGCCAGCACCCAACCCCAGGGTTTGGATACGCAGTATTTT | CASTQPQGLDTQYF
TRBJ2-2 | few | TRBV7-6 | TRBD1 | TGTGCCAGCCGGCGTGGGACAGCCAACACCGGGGAGCTGTTTTTT | CASRRGTANTGELFF
TRBJ1-3 | NA | TRBV6-5 | TRBD1 | TGTGCCAGCAGCCCCGGGACAGGGGCCGGAAACACCATATATTTT | CASSPGTGAGNTIYF
TRBJ2-7 | few | TRBV2 | TRBD2 | TGTGCCAGCAGTGAAGCGGGAGGGCCCCCCTACGAGCAGTACTTC | CASSEAGGPPYEQYF
TRBJ1-5 | NA | TRBV5-4 | TRBD1 | TGTGCCAGCAGTCCCGGGACAGGGGGCGATCAGCCCCAGCATTTT | CASSPGTGGDQPQHF
TRBJ2-3 | NA | TRBV7-2 | NA | TGTGCCAGCCAGGCGGGTCGGAGCACAGATACGCAGTATTTT | CASQAGRSTDTQYF
TRBJ2-1 | NA | TRBV28 | TRBD1 | TGTGCCAGCAGTGAAGGACAGGGTCGGTACAATGAGCAGTTCTTC | CASSEGQGRYNEQFF
TRBJ2-7 | few | TRBV14 | NA | TGTGCCAGCAGCCAAGAGCAGTCCTACGAGCAGTACTTC | CASSQEQSYEQYF
TRBJ2-5 | NA | TRBV6-1 | TRBD2 | TGTGCCAGCAGTGAAGCCGGGACTACCCAAGAGACCCAGTACTTC | CASSEAGTTQETQYF
TRBJ2-2 | few | TRBV19 | NA | TGTGCCAGTACTCCTGGAGACCGGAACACCGGGGAGCTGTTTTTT | CASTPGDRNTGELFF
TRBJ2-7 | NA | TRBV5-1 | NA | TGCGCCAGCCGACGTGGCAGCGACTCCTACGAGCAGTACTTC | CASRRGSDSYEQYF
TRBJ1-6 | NA | TRBV9 | TRBD1 | TGTGCCAGCAGCACACAGGGGGTAAATTCACCCCTCCACTTT | CASSTQGVNSPLHF
TRBJ2-7 | few | TRBV7-2 | TRBD2 | TGTGCCAGCAGCCCGGGACTAGCGGGTGACGAGCAGTACTTC | CASSPGLAGDEQYF
TRBJ2-7 | NA | TRBV5-1 | TRBD2 | TGCGCCAGCAGCTTGAGCGGGGGAAGCTCCTACGAGCAGTACTTC | CASSLSGGSSYEQYF
TRBJ2-5 | few | TRBV5-5 | NA | TGTGCCAGCACCCGTACACCGCTCCAAGAGACCCAGTACTTC | CASTRTPLQETQYF
TRBJ2-3 | many | TRBV29-1 | TRBD2 | TGCAGCGTCGCAGGGGGACTAGCGGGAGGGTCCGGAAGAACAGATACGCAGTATTTT | CSVAGGLAGGSGRTDTQYF
TRBJ2-1 | few | TRBV12-5 | NA | TGTGCTAGTGGTTTGGTACGAGGGGGGGCCCACAATGAGCAGTTCTTC | CASGLVRGGAHNEQFF
TRBJ1-5 | few | TRBV7-8 | NA | TGTGCCAGCAGTTTCAAGTATCGGCAGGCTGGCAATCAGCCCCAGCATTTT | CASSFKYRQAGNQPQHF
TRBJ2-5 | few | TRBV30 | TRBD2 | TGTGCCTCCTTCACTAGCGGGAGGCAAGAGACCCAGTACTTC | CASFTSGRQETQYF
TRBJ2-7 | NA | TRBV7-9 | TRBD2 | TGTGCCAGCAGCGCTAGCGGGAGCGGTGAGCAGTACTTC | CASSASGSGEQYF
TRBJ2-7 | few | TRBV27 | NA | TGTGCCAGCACCCCGACCCGGGTCCAGGGTTTCTACGAGCAGTACTTC | CASTPTRVQGFYEQYF
TRBJ2-2 | NA | TRBV29-1 | NA | TGCAGCGTTGTCCCAGGGGGGTACACCGGGGAGCTGTTTTTT | CSVVPGGYTGELFF
TRBJ2-6 | few | TRBV7-8 | TRBD1 | TGTGCCAGCATCAGGGACAGGTTGGGGGCCAACGTCCTGACTTTC | CASIRDRLGANVLTF
TRBJ2-1 | few | TRBV6-5 | NA | TGTGCCAGCAGTGACTTCGGACTCCACGGTGGTGAGCAGTTCTTC | CASSDFGLHGGEQFF
TRBJ2-7 | NA | TRBV7-8 | NA | TGTGCCAGCAGCTTCCGAGGACAAGTCACCTACGAGCAGTACTTC | CASSFRGQVTYEQYF
TRBJ2-7 | NA | TRBV6-1 | TRBD2 | TGTGCCAGCAGTGTAGAAGCGGGAGTTCCCGAGCAGTACTTC | CASSVEAGVPEQYF
TRBJ1-1 | NA | TRBV29-1 | NA | TGCAGCGTTGGTCCAGGGGTAGGGATGAACACTGAAGCCTTCTTT | CSVGPGVGMNTEAFF
TRBJ2-3 | NA | TRBV18 | NA | TGTGCCAGCTCGCCCAGGGGTTCCACAGATACGCAGTATTTT | CASSPRGSTDTQYF